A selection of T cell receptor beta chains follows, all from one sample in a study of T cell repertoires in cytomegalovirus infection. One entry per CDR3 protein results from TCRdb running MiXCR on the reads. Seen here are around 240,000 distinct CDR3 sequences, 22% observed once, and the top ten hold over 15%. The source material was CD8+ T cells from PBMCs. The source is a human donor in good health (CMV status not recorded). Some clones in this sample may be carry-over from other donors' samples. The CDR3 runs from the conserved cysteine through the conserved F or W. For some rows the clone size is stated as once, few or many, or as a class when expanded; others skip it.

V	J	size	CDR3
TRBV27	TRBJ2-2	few	CASSRGGGTGELFF
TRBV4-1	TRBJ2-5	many	CASSQQGTVGYQETQYF
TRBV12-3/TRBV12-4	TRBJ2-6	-	CASSNRGFSGANVLTF
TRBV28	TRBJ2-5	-	CASTFLEGETQYF
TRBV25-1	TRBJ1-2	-	CASSFGQNYGYTF
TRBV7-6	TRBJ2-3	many	CASSLAPTLAGPTDTQYF
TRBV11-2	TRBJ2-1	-	CASSEQGSSPYNEQFF
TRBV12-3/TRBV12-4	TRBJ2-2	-	CASSLGQGTTGELFF
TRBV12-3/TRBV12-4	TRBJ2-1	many	CASSPGTSAYNEQFF
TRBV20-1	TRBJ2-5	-	CSARTGQLQETQYF
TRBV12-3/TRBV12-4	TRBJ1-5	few	CASSLVENQPQHF
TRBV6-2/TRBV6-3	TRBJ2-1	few	CASFNPVADNEQFF
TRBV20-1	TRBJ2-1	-	CSARPTQGQGNEQFF
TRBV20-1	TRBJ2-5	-	CSPGQWAQETQYF
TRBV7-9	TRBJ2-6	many	CASSFSSGASGNVLTF
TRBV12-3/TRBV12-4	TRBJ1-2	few	CASSPIWDYYGYTF
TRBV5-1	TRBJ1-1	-	CASSALHRGNTEAFF
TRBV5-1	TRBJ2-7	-	CASSLVQNDHEQYF
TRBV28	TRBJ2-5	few	CASSRIAGGPSQETQYF
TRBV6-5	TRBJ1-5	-	CASSYSNRRDQPQHF
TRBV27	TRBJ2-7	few	CASSLGGGNEQYF
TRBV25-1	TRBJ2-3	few	CASSESSGGPSTDTQYF
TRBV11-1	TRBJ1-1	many	CASSLVAGDTEAFF
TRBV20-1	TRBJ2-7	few	CSVRTSTGYEQYF
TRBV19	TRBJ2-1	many	CASTWAGGLNEQFF
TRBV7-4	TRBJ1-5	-	CASSTAGSSDQPQHF
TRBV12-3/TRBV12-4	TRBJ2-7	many	CASSFGPSYEQYF
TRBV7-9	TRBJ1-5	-	CASSSRWGPQHF
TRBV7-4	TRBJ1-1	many	CASSLKQGNTEAFF
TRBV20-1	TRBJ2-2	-	CSARENTGELFF
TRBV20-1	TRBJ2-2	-	CSAPEDGAGELFF
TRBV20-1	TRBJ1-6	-	CSATDPEGRGPPLHF
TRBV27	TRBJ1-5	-	CASRLVASSNQPQHF
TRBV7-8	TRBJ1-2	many	CASSLAPGPEAGYTF
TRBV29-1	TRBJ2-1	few	CSVRLESPYNEQFF
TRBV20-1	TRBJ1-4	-	CSARGGAVNEKLFF
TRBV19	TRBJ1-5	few	CASSPDSFNQPQHF
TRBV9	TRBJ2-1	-	CASSVAGEQFF
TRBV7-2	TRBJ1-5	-	CASSWGGGFQPQHF
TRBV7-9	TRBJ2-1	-	CASSPSGGTISYNEQFF
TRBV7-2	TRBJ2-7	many	CASSLGGERQYF
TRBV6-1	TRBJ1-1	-	CAILQRENTEAFF
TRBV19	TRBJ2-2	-	CASSIRLAFELFF
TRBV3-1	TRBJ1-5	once	CASSREGGNQPQHF
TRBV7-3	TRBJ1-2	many	CASSQDRESNYGYTF
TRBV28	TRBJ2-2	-	CASRPGQGTGELFF
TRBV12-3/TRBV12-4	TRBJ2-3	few	CASSRTLSTDTQYF
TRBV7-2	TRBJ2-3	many	CASSLVPADDTQYF
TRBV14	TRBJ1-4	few	CASSQADRGPEKLFF
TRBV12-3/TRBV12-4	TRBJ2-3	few	CASSLDFSGGAADTQYF
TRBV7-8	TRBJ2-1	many	CASSDQGGHEQFF
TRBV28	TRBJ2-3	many	CASSFPRGGADTQYF
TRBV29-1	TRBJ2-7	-	CSALRGGPYEQYF
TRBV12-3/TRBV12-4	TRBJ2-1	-	CASSLIPTQYNEQFF
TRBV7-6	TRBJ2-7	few	CASTSDTGYEQYF
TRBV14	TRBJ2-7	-	CASSSGQGLDEQYF